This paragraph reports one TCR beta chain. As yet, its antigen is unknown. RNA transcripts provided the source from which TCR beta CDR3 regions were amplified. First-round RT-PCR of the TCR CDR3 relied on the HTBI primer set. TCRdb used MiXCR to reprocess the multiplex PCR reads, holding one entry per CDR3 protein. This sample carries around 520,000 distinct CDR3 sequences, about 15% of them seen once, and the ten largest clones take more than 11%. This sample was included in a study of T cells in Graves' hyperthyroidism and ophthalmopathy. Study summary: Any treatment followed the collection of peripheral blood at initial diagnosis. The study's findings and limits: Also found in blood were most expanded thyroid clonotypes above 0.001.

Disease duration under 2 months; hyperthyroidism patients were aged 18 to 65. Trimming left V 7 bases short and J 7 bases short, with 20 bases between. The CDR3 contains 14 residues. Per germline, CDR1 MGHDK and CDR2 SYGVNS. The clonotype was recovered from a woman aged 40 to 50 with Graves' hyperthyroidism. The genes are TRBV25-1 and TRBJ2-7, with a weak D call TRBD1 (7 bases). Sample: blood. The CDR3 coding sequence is TGTGCCAGCATGGGCGGGACAGCTTCTGGGGAGCAGTACTTC. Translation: CASMGGTASGEQYF.